A few counts support the clone carrying this TCR beta chain. The antigen is undetermined. This entry comes from a study of cytomegalovirus exposure and HLA in healthy donors. General study results and limits: Common viral pathogens (according to a later analysis) appeared linked to several of the most significant clusters. Later analysis identified a missense DCLRE1C variant that was linked to TCR beta V- and J-gene trimming. A further, later analysis showed that HLA-associated TCR beta chains (compared with equally common others) were more clonally expanded.

Both 60 Vbeta primers and 13 Jbeta primers went into the PCR. Some clones are missing from TCRdb's copy, which holds only in-frame ones; the method was immunoSEQ multiplex PCR. The table lists 100,000 to 150,000 clones, around 84% of them singletons. Germline V lookup: CDR1 MGHDK, CDR2 SYGVNS. J lost 12 bases, V lost 7 bases, and 4 bases had no gene match. The CDR3 runs to 11 residues. The rearrangement joins TRBV25-1 to TRBJ1-4; 8 positions agree with TRBD1. The specimen was PBMCs. The receptor comes from a man between 50 and 59 years old in good health and CMV-seronegative. In DNA form, the CDR3 reads TGTGCCAGCATGAAGACAGGGGAACTGTTTTTT. Encoded protein: CASMKTGELFF.